The 7 T cell receptor beta chains below come from one sample, sequenced in a study of blood T cells in healthy people across ages. A second 7 to 11 cycle PCR used barcoded and J-beta primers. MiXCR was run by TCRdb on the 5' RACE reads, yielding one entry per CDR3 protein. Of 500,000 to 650,000 distinct CDR3 sequences in the sample, about 27% were seen once. These same records also appear under a second study, on T cells of mothers and their children.

Specimen: blood. These receptors came from a boy between 2 and 10 years old in good health.

The J gene is TRBJ2-6, the V gene TRBV9; D gene uncertain. The ends were cut back, 3 bases at V and 1 base at J, with 5 bases in the middle. Germline V gene data show CDR1 as SGDLS and CDR2 as YYNGEE. The CDR3 is made up of 14 amino acids. The CDR3 region is CASSDISGANVLTF. The DNA for the CDR3 is TGTGCCAGCAGCGACATTTCTGGGGCCAACGTCCTGACTTTC.

The chain carries TRBV30 and TRBJ2-5; D unresolved. The J call may be faulty, since TRBJ2-7 better matches the DNA end. The CDR3 spans 12 residues. CDR1 and CDR2 (germline): GTSNPN, SVGIG (reference sequence). CDR3 in DNA: TGTGCCTGGAGGGTCGGGTTCTACGAGCAGTACTTC. Residues: CAWRVGFYEQYF.

A few counts support this clonotype. This chain connects TRBV13 to TRBJ2-3; the match to TRBD2 covers 9 bases. Trimming cost V 5 bases and J 0 bases; bases outside gene matches: 9. The CDR3 runs to 17 residues. Germline CDR1 and CDR2: PRHDT and FYEKMQ (reference sequence). CDR3 nucleotide sequence: TGTGCCAGCAGCCCTCCGACTAGCGGAGACAGCACAGATACGCAGTATTTT. Its translation is CASSPPTSGDSTDTQYF.

This chain uses TRBV13 with TRBJ2-1; 11 nucleotides align to TRBD2. Germline V gene sequence: CDR1 PRHDT, CDR2 FYEKMQ (reference sequence). V gave up 2 bases and J gave up 5 bases; unmatched junction bases: 8. The CDR3 consists of 17 residues. CDR3 nucleotides: TGTGCCAGCAGCTTAATTAGCGGGAGGGCCACCCACAATGAGCAGTTCTTC. It is translated as CASSLISGRATHNEQFF.

This clonotype came up a few times. J is TRBJ1-1 and V is TRBV19; D possibly corresponds to TRBD1 (6 bases). This CDR3 has 13 residues. With 10 bases removed from V and 1 base from J, the gap between germline ends came to 13 bases. Germline CDR1 LNHDA, CDR2 SQIVND (reference sequence). The CDR3, as DNA: TGTGCCACTGAGTCCAGGGGGAACACTGAAGCTTTCTTT. It encodes CATESRGNTEAFF.

The genes are TRBV27 and TRBJ2-1; perhaps TRBD2 as D (5 bases). The J call may be faulty, since TRBJ2-7 better matches the DNA end. CDR1 is MNHEY, CDR2 SMNVEV, per germline (reference sequence). The CDR3 is made up of 14 amino acids. The CDR3 sequence is CASSLGLWTYEQYF. In DNA form, the CDR3 reads TGTGCCAGCAGTTTAGGACTTTGGACCTACGAGCAGTACTTC.

This chain links TRBV6-5 with TRBJ1-4, with a weak D call TRBD1 (6 bases). CDR3 length: 13 residues. Trimming pared 4 bases from V and 8 bases from J, leaving 11 bases between. Germline lookup yields CDR1 MNHEY and CDR2 SVGAGI. This CDR3 is CASSWAGAEKLFF. The CDR3, as DNA: TGTGCCAGCAGTTGGGCAGGGGCAGAAAAACTGTTTTTT.